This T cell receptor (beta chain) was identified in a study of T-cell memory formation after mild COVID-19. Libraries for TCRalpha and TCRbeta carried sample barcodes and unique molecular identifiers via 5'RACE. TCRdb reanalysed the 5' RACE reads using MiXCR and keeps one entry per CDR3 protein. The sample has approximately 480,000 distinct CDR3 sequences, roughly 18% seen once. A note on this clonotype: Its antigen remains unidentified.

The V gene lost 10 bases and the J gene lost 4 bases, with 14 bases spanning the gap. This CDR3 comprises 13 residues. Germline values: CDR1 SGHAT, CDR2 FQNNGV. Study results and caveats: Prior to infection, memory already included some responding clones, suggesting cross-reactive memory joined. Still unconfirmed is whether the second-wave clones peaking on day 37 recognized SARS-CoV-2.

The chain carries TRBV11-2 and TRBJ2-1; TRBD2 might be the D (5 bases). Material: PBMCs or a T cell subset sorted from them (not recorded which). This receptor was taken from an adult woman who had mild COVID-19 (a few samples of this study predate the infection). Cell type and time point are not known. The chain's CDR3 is CATTRAEYNEQFF. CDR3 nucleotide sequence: TGTGCCACCACGAGGGCCGAGTACAATGAGCAGTTCTTC.